Sequencing of this T cell receptor (beta chain) was carried out in a study of early T cells in non-severe SARS-CoV-2 infection. Losses at the gene ends were 0 bases for V and 5 bases for J; bases not matched to a gene: 5. The CDR3 runs 15 residues. Looked up from germline, CDR1 is SGHAT and CDR2 is FQNNGV. This clonotype was picked up many times. TCRdb reprocessed the 5' RACE reads via MiXCR and lists one record per CDR3 protein. The table lists several thousand distinct CDR3 sequences, 4% to 5.5% of them singletons. The TCR was taken from an adult who was a healthcare worker with PCR-confirmed SARS-CoV-2 infection or an uninfected control (not recorded which). Sample: whole blood. The chain carries TRBV11-2 and TRBJ2-3, with TRBD2 matching 7 bases. The CDR3 reads CASSLEWDYRDTQYF. The CDR3 nucleotides read TGTGCCAGCAGCTTAGAGTGGGACTATAGAGATACGCAGTATTTT.